Below, 27 T cell receptor beta chains from the same sample are listed, as sequenced in a study of T cells in Graves' hyperthyroidism and ophthalmopathy. What was amplified from RNA transcripts were TCR beta CDR3 regions. Carried out on the TCR CDR3, a first-round RT-PCR used the HTBI primer set. From the multiplex PCR reads, TCRdb called clonotypes with MiXCR, one entry per CDR3 protein. The sample holds roughly 630,000 distinct CDR3 sequences; 15% to 19% are singletons and the top ten take around 7.5%. Sequenced input: blood. These receptors were collected from a woman in her 30s with Graves' hyperthyroidism.

J is TRBJ1-5 and V is TRBV10-3; possible D gene TRBD1, 6 bases. Germline loops: CDR1 ENHRY, CDR2 SYGVKD. V dropped 2 bases and J dropped 8 bases, with 16 bases sitting between them. The CDR3 consists of 15 residues. As DNA, the CDR3 is TGTGCCATCAGTGAGGCGTTCCAGGGGAGTAAGCCCCAGCATTTT. Encoded protein: CAISEAFQGSKPQHF.

This clonotype was seen repeatedly, ten times or more. The chain combines TRBV28 with TRBJ2-7; 12 bases fit TRBD2. Per the germline V gene, CDR1 is MDHEN and CDR2 is SYDVKM. This CDR3 contains 16 residues. The junction had 7 bases not matched to a gene; V was cut back by 4 bases and J by 3 bases. CDR3 loop: CASSSPTSGGIYEQYF. Written as DNA, the CDR3 is TGTGCCAGCAGTTCCCCGACTAGCGGGGGCATCTACGAGCAGTACTTC.

V is TRBV10-2 and J is TRBJ2-3, with 7 positions matching TRBD2. Germline CDR1 reads WSHSY; CDR2 reads SAAADI. J was trimmed by 1 base and V by 1 base; bases with no gene match: 5. The CDR3 contains 16 residues. DNA for the CDR3: TGCGCCAGCAGTGAGTTCGGGAGCGGGGGCACAGATACGCAGTATTTT. As protein: CASSEFGSGGTDTQYF.

The chain employs TRBV11-2 and TRBJ2-7, with 9 bases fitting TRBD2. Germline CDR1 SGHAT, CDR2 FQNNGV. CDR3 length equals 13 residues. V shed 3 bases, J shed 6 bases, and the junction held 3 bases outside the gene matches. The CDR3 region is CASSLASGIEQYF. The CDR3 region has the DNA TGTGCCAGCAGCTTGGCTAGCGGGATCGAGCAGTACTTC.

In this sample, this clonotype turned up many times. The chain joins TRBV28 to TRBJ2-7; 10 bases align to TRBD1. Germline CDR1 reads MDHEN; CDR2 reads SYDVKM. V lost 10 bases and J lost 2; bases outside the gene matches: 8. The CDR3 totals 14 residues. The CDR3 sequence: CATNSGQGTYEQYF. Here the CDR3 DNA reads TGTGCCACGAACTCGGGACAGGGGACCTACGAGCAGTACTTC.

This clonotype was seen repeatedly, ten times or more. The chain combines TRBV27 with TRBJ2-7; D is perhaps TRBD1 (6 bases). Germline V gene data show CDR1 as MNHEY and CDR2 as SMNVEV (reference sequence). The CDR3 sequence is 16 residues long. Trimming pared 2 bases from V and 2 bases from J, leaving 16 bases between. In DNA, the CDR3 is TGTGCCAGCAGTTTAAAGGGGGACCAGTGGACCTACGAGCAGTACTTC. Its translation: CASSLKGDQWTYEQYF.

Many counts were recorded for this clonotype. The chain recombines TRBV12-3 or TRBV12-4 with TRBJ1-5, with D hard to call. Between the trimmed V and J ends, which lost 7 bases and 3 bases, there was a span of 10 bases. This CDR3 comprises 13 residues. CDR3 sequence reads: CASTTATNQPQHF. The DNA for the CDR3 is TGTGCCAGCACTACGGCAACCAATCAGCCCCAGCATTTT.

CDR3 in amino acids: CASSIRVQETQYF. Written as DNA, the CDR3 is TGTGCCAGTAGTATAAGGGTACAAGAGACCCAGTACTTC. V gene TRBV19 combines with J gene TRBJ2-5; D gene unclear. Deletions cut 2 bases from V and 2 bases from J, with 6 bases between. The CDR3 is made up of 13 amino acids. The germline gives CDR1 LNHDA, CDR2 SQIVND (reference sequence).

This clonotype was recorded a few times. The V gene is TRBV7-9, the J gene TRBJ1-2; a possible D gene is TRBD1 (6 bases). The CDR3 loop spans 16 amino acids. Trimming stripped 4 bases from V and 5 bases from J, with 20 bases between. Per germline, CDR1 SEHNR and CDR2 FQNEAQ (reference sequence). CDR3: CASSSVRDTFSYGYTF. CDR3 nucleotide sequence: TGTGCCAGCAGCTCAGTCCGGGACACCTTCTCTTATGGCTACACCTTC.

Details on this clonotype: A much larger clone lies one base from this, so it may be a read error. The chain employs TRBV7-6 and TRBJ1-2; D unclear. The CDR3 runs to 14 residues. Germline V gene sequence: CDR1 SGHVS, CDR2 FNYEAQ. V was shortened by 5 bases and J by 5 bases, with 15 bases between the two germline ends. Here the CDR3 reads CASSPAGRRYGYTF. CDR3 bases: TGTGCCAGCAGCCCAGCAGGACGCCGGTATGGCTACACCTTC.

J is TRBJ2-1 and V is TRBV5-1; the D gene is possibly TRBD2 (7 bases). CDR3 length equals 17 residues. The V end lost 4 bases, the J end lost 9 bases, and 26 bases lay between the germline ends. Germline CDR1 SGHRS, CDR2 YFSETQ. The CDR3 nucleotides read TGCGCCAGCAGCCCGAGGGGGAGGGCCGAGTATGTGGGTGAGCAGTTCTTC. Encoded protein: CASSPRGRAEYVGEQFF.

This clonotype was seen at least ten times. The CDR3 loop reads CASSYSSSSNQPQHF. The CDR3 bases are TGTGCCAGCAGTTACTCGTCCAGTAGCAATCAGCCCCAGCATTTT. The chain joins TRBV6-5 to TRBJ1-5; no definite D call. Trimming cost V 0 bases and J 0 bases, with 6 bases left between them. The CDR3 is made up of 15 amino acids. CDR1 MNHEY and CDR2 SVGAGI come from the germline V gene.

This clonotype appeared many times. The chain couples TRBV7-3 to TRBJ2-1, with 8 bases fitting TRBD1. Germline V CDR1 and CDR2: SGHTA, FQGTGA. The CDR3 is 15 residues long. V shed 5 bases, J shed 10 bases, and the junction held 13 bases outside the gene matches. CDR3 region: CASSGRRTGISEQFF. DNA for the CDR3: TGTGCCAGCAGCGGCCGCCGGACAGGGATCAGCGAGCAGTTCTTC.

This clonotype appeared a few times. CDR3 loop: CSVEGPVGELFF. DNA for the CDR3: TGCAGTGTTGAGGGCCCGGTCGGGGAGCTGTTTTTT. The chain employs TRBV20-1 and TRBJ2-2, with D maybe TRBD2 (5 bases). With 7 bases removed from V and 7 bases from J, the gap between germline ends came to 13 bases. CDR3 length equals 12 residues. Germline lookup yields CDR1 DFQATT and CDR2 SNEGSKA (reference sequence).

This chain uses TRBV4-1 with TRBJ1-4, with D hard to call. V lost 0 bases to trimming and J lost 8 bases, with 10 bases between them. The CDR3 consists of 14 residues. Germline V gene data show CDR1 as MGHRA and CDR2 as YSYEKL. CDR3 sequence: CASSQEGPGEKLFF. The CDR3 nucleotides read TGCGCCAGCAGCCAAGAGGGCCCCGGAGAAAAACTGTTTTTT.

The table lists this clonotype with many counts. This chain connects TRBV27 to TRBJ2-1; TRBD2 agrees at 10 bases. The CDR3 has 15 amino acids. The germline CDR1 and CDR2 sequences are MNHEY and SMNVEV (reference sequence). J lost 6 bases, V lost 3 bases, and 5 bases had no gene match. The CDR3 region is CASSLRAGGFNEQFF. The CDR3, as DNA: TGTGCCAGCAGTTTGAGAGCGGGAGGGTTCAATGAGCAGTTCTTC.

This clonotype turned up a few times. The chain has TRBV30 and TRBJ2-4, with 8 bases fitting TRBD1. The V and J ends lost 1 base and 0 bases, in that order; junction bases with no gene match: 5. This CDR3 has 16 amino acids. The V gene's germline CDR1 is GTSNPN and CDR2 SVGIG (reference sequence). DNA of the CDR3: TGTGCCTGGAGTGCACAGGGGGTTCTAGCCAAAAACATTCAGTACTTC. Amino acids: CAWSAQGVLAKNIQYF.

This clonotype was seen many times. The chain couples TRBV18 to TRBJ2-1; TRBD2 matches 9 bases. The CDR3 loop spans 15 amino acids. The junction had 5 bases not matched to a gene; V was cut back by 6 bases and J by 2 bases. Germline assignment: CDR1 KGHSH and CDR2 LQKENI. The CDR3 bases are TGTGCCAGCTCCCCAGCGGGAGGCCCCTACAATGAGCAGTTCTTC. It codes for CASSPAGGPYNEQFF.

This clonotype appeared many times. The V and J genes are TRBV6-1 and TRBJ1-1; 7 bases are a match to TRBD1. The CDR3 is made up of 15 amino acids. J lost 6 bases, V lost 5 bases, and 12 bases had no gene match. Per germline, CDR1 MNHNS and CDR2 SASEGT. The DNA for the CDR3 is TGTGCCAGCAGTTCATTGGTAATCCAGGGGGCTGAAGCTTTCTTT. Translation: CASSSLVIQGAEAFF.

This clonotype was observed a handful of times. V gene TRBV28 combines with J gene TRBJ2-1; D is unclear. Germline-derived CDR1 and CDR2 are MDHEN and SYDVKM. This CDR3 contains 13 residues. The germline V and J ends were trimmed by 3 bases and 5 bases, with 8 bases remaining between them. The CDR3 region is CASSFDVNNEQFF. CDR3 DNA: TGTGCCAGCAGTTTCGACGTAAACAATGAGCAGTTCTTC.

The chain employs TRBV6-1 and TRBJ2-1; weak D call: TRBD1 (6 bases). CDR3 length equals 15 residues. Germline V gene data show CDR1 as MNHNS and CDR2 as SASEGT. The V end was cut by 6 bases, the J end by 2 bases, with 14 bases between. This CDR3 is CASRTRDITYNEQFF. The CDR3 nucleotides are TGTGCCAGCAGAACCCGGGACATTACCTACAATGAGCAGTTCTTC.

This clonotype was seen once. J is TRBJ2-4 and V is TRBV12-3 or TRBV12-4; TRBD2 matches at 12 bases. The CDR3 is made up of 20 amino acids. V shed 5 bases, J shed 0 bases, and the junction held 14 bases outside the gene matches. The CDR3 region has the DNA TGTGCCAGCAGTCCGCAGTTGCTAGCGGGAGGGATCGTAGCCAAAAACATTCAGTACTTC. It translates to CASSPQLLAGGIVAKNIQYF.

There are a few counts of this clonotype. The chain recombines TRBV6-5 with TRBJ2-5; a weak D match, TRBD2 (7 bases). The germline V gene encodes CDR1 MNHEY and CDR2 SVGAGI. Trimming removed 2 bases from V and 2 bases from J, with 21 bases in between. The CDR3 has 18 amino acids. For the CDR3, the DNA is TGTGCCAGCAGTTACAACAGGGCGGCTAGCGGCAAGCAAGAGACCCAGTACTTC. Translated: CASSYNRAASGKQETQYF.

This clonotype was detected many times. The chain has TRBV28 and TRBJ2-1; D is perhaps TRBD2 (7 bases). The germline gives CDR1 MDHEN, CDR2 SYDVKM. Trimming cost V 1 base and J 7 bases, with 11 bases left between them. There are 14 residues in the CDR3. The CDR3 nucleotides are TGTGCCAGCAGTTTATTCCGGGGGGCGAATGAGCAGTTCTTC. Encoded protein: CASSLFRGANEQFF.

This clonotype was seen only a few times. The V and J genes are TRBV20-1 and TRBJ2-7, with a possible D match to TRBD1 (6 bases). In germline, CDR1 is DFQATT, CDR2 SNEGSKA (reference sequence). The V gene lost 7 bases and the J gene lost 4 bases, with 17 bases spanning the gap. This CDR3 is 13 amino acids long. In DNA, the CDR3 is TGCAGTGGAAACATAGGGGGTAGTTACGAGCAGTACTTC. It encodes CSGNIGGSYEQYF.

The rearrangement uses TRBV20-1 and TRBJ2-5, with 10 bases fitting TRBD1. Germline-derived CDR1 and CDR2 are DFQATT and SNEGSKA (reference sequence). V gave up 4 bases and J gave up 5 bases; unmatched junction bases: 7. CDR3 length equals 14 residues. CDR3 residues: CSATDRGLGETQYF. The CDR3 coding sequence is TGCAGTGCTACCGACAGGGGGCTCGGGGAGACCCAGTACTTC.

This clonotype came up a few times. This chain connects TRBV25-1 to TRBJ2-7; a possible D gene is TRBD1 (7 bases). This CDR3 has 14 residues. Between the trimmed V and J ends, which lost 2 bases and 6 bases, there was a span of 14 bases. CDR1 and CDR2 (germline): MGHDK, SYGVNS. The CDR3: CASSEDGGGVEQYF. CDR3 in DNA: TGTGCCAGCAGTGAAGATGGAGGGGGCGTCGAGCAGTACTTC.